Below are 20 T cell receptor beta chains sequenced from a single sample in a study of response to subunit inactivated influenza vaccine listed by TCRdb under 2018. The protocol used for the library was RT-PCR. The data were produced on an Illumina HiSeq 2500. The public reads were reanalyzed by TCRdb: fastp trimming at Q25, MiXCR alignment, in-frame beta chains only. Rows matching on CDR3 protein sequence are summarized as one entry with the most common DNA and genes. This sample comprises just under 550,000 distinct CDR3 sequences, under 30% of them detected only once. Approximately 2.9% of the sample lies in the top ten. The same data also went into a second study, on T cells expressing NK-cell markers. As that second paper reports: TCR beta cDNA libraries were prepared using 5'RACE template switching, which introduced a universal primer site and unique molecular identifiers.

The sample consisted of CD4+ T cells sorted from PBMCs, taken roughly 13 days after vaccination. The receptors stem from a man between 50 and 59 years old who received an inactivated influenza vaccine. Donor details come from another sample of the same person, matched by shared clones.

The chain combines TRBV6-1 with TRBJ2-7; TRBD2 might be the D (5 bases). Germline V gives CDR1 MNHNS, CDR2 SASEGT. This CDR3 contains 13 residues. Trimming stripped 6 bases from V and 3 bases from J, with 12 bases between. CDR3 sequence (DNA): TGTGCCAGCAGCTCCGGGGTCCGCTACGAGCAGTACTTC. Residues: CASSSGVRYEQYF.

Only a few counts were recorded for this clonotype. The rearrangement joins TRBV6-5 to TRBJ1-1, with 10 bases identical to TRBD1. Germline loops: CDR1 MNHEY, CDR2 SVGAGI. This CDR3 has 16 amino acids. V lost 4 bases and J lost 0; bases outside the gene matches: 5. CDR3 nucleotide sequence: TGTGCCAGCAGTTCCACCGGGACAGGGGTGAACACTGAAGCTTTCTTT. Translation gives CASSSTGTGVNTEAFF.

V and J are TRBV3-1 and TRBJ2-1; 10 nucleotides agree with TRBD2. The germline V gene has CDR1 LGHDT and CDR2 YNNKEL (reference sequence). The CDR3 is made up of 17 amino acids. Losses at the gene ends were 0 bases for V and 9 bases for J; bases not matched to a gene: 11. The CDR3 coding sequence is TGTGCCAGCAGCCAAGATGGGGAGCGGGGGGGCCCTTCTGAGCAGTTCTTC. Translated: CASSQDGERGGPSEQFF.

This clonotype was seen ten or more times. This chain links TRBV5-1 with TRBJ2-1, with D perhaps matching TRBD1 or TRBD2 (6 bases each). V was trimmed by 10 bases and J by 7 bases, leaving 21 bases between them. This CDR3 spans 14 amino acids. Germline V gene lookup returns CDR1 SGHRS and CDR2 YFSETQ. In nucleotides, the CDR3 is TGCGCCTGCGAGGGGGGTGATGCGGTGAATGAGCAGTTCTTC. It yields the protein CACEGGDAVNEQFF.

This clonotype was seen ten or more times. V and J are TRBV12-3 or TRBV12-4 and TRBJ1-6; weak D call: TRBD1 (6 bases). Deletions cut 6 bases from V and 3 bases from J, with 9 bases between. This CDR3 is built from 14 residues. The DNA of the CDR3 is TGTGCCAGCAGCTTGGACAGCTATAATTCACCCCTCCACTTT. The encoded protein is CASSLDSYNSPLHF.

This clonotype was counted a few times. J is TRBJ1-2 and V is TRBV28; D gene uncertain. V lost 5 bases and J lost 4, with 8 bases in between. The V gene's germline CDR1 is MDHEN and CDR2 SYDVKM. CDR3 length: 12 amino acids. Written as DNA, the CDR3 is TGTGCCAGCAGTGCGTCAAGCTATGGCTACACCTTC. Protein: CASSASSYGYTF.

In this sample, this clonotype turned up a few times. This chain links TRBV7-9 with TRBJ2-2, with 8 bases aligning to TRBD2. J was trimmed by 4 bases and V by 0 bases; bases with no gene match: 4. Germline V CDR1 and CDR2: SEHNR, FQNEAQ (reference sequence). The CDR3 runs 16 residues. The DNA of the CDR3 is TGTGCCAGCAGCTTAGCGGCGGGGGGATTCACCGGGGAGCTGTTTTTT. Translation: CASSLAAGGFTGELFF.

This sequence joins TRBV20-1 and TRBJ2-5; D is possibly TRBD2 (6 bases). Trimming took 6 bases from V and 7 from J, leaving 12 bases between them. This CDR3 spans 11 amino acids. Germline CDR1 reads DFQATT; CDR2 reads SNEGSKA (reference sequence). This CDR3 is CSAPLGGTQYF. Written as DNA, the CDR3 is TGCAGTGCCCCCCTGGGGGGGACCCAGTACTTC.

This clonotype was detected a few times. CDR3 loop: CSVWGTSAGGNEQFF. In DNA form, the CDR3 reads TGCAGTGTTTGGGGGACTAGCGCGGGGGGCAATGAGCAGTTCTTC. The chain recombines TRBV20-1 with TRBJ2-1; TRBD2 aligns across 10 bases. J gave up 6 bases and V 7 bases, and 12 bases lay outside the gene matches. Germline CDR1 reads DFQATT; CDR2 reads SNEGSKA (reference sequence). The CDR3 is 15 residues long.

This rearrangement joins TRBV20-1 to TRBJ2-5; 12 bases are a match to TRBD1. J was trimmed by 5 bases and V by 5 bases; bases with no gene match: 15. The CDR3 sequence is 17 residues long. Per the germline V gene, CDR1 is DFQATT and CDR2 is SNEGSKA (reference sequence). The CDR3 is CSAQSGTGGAFMETQYF. The DNA for the CDR3 is TGCAGTGCTCAATCCGGGACAGGGGGCGCTTTCATGGAGACCCAGTACTTC.

The V call is TRBV20-1, the J call TRBJ2-2, with 12 nucleotides matching TRBD2. The germline V gene has CDR1 DFQATT and CDR2 SNEGSKA (reference sequence). The V segment lost 6 bases and the J segment 7 bases; nucleotides outside the gene matches: 9. The CDR3 covers 15 residues. In DNA form, the CDR3 reads TGCAGTGCCAAACTAGCGGGGGGCGGTAACGGGGAGCTGTTTTTT. Its protein is CSAKLAGGGNGELFF.

V and J are TRBV28 and TRBJ1-1; 7 bases match TRBD1. The trim removed 6 bases at V and 0 bases at J, leaving 7 bases unmatched. The CDR3 spans 15 residues. Germline lookup yields CDR1 MDHEN and CDR2 SYDVKM. Written as DNA, the CDR3 is TGTGCCAGCAGCTTCCGAGACAGGGTGAACACTGAAGCTTTCTTT. It is translated as CASSFRDRVNTEAFF.

This clonotype appeared a few times. This chain joins TRBV4-1 and TRBJ1-5, with D perhaps matching TRBD1 (6 bases). Trimming pared 6 bases from V and 6 bases from J, leaving 15 bases between. The V gene's germline CDR1 is MGHRA and CDR2 YSYEKL. The CDR3 totals 14 residues. CDR3 loop: CASRPTGGGQPQHF. The DNA of the CDR3 is TGCGCCAGCAGGCCTACTGGGGGCGGTCAGCCCCAGCATTTT.

The V gene is TRBV18, the J gene TRBJ1-1; possible D gene TRBD1, 5 bases. The CDR3 is 16 amino acids. Trimming cost V 0 bases and J 4 bases, with 15 bases left between them. Germline CDR1 and CDR2: KGHSH and LQKENI. The CDR3 loop reads CASSPPSRGAGTEAFF. CDR3 DNA sequence: TGTGCCAGCTCACCACCCTCCCGGGGCGCAGGCACTGAAGCTTTCTTT.

The sample holds a few counts of this clonotype. The gene calls are TRBV5-1 and TRBJ2-5; TRBD1 matches at 10 bases. The CDR3 is 14 residues long. Germline CDR1 SGHRS, CDR2 YFSETQ. Germline trimming cut 3 bases from V and 5 bases from J; bases unmatched to any gene: 4. CDR3 coding DNA: TGCGCCAGCAGCTGGGGGACAGGGGCTGAGACCCAGTACTTC. It is translated as CASSWGTGAETQYF.

This clonotype was detected a few times. The chain combines TRBV3-1 with TRBJ2-2; D perhaps matches TRBD2 (5 bases). Germline CDR1 LGHDT, CDR2 YNNKEL (reference sequence). The CDR3 loop spans 16 amino acids. Deletions cut 1 base from V and 5 bases from J, with 14 bases between. Here the CDR3 DNA reads TGTGCCAGCAGCCAAGCGGGCAGCGGCGGGACCGGGGAGCTGTTTTTT. Protein sequence: CASSQAGSGGTGELFF.

The genes are TRBV20-1 and TRBJ2-7, with D maybe TRBD2 (6 bases). Germline V gene lookup returns CDR1 DFQATT and CDR2 SNEGSKA (reference sequence). The CDR3 extends over 12 amino acids. V lost 5 bases, J lost 3 bases, and 11 bases lay in between. CDR3 DNA sequence: TGCAGTGCTGTAGCGGACCGCTACGAGCAGTACTTC. It encodes CSAVADRYEQYF.

V usage is TRBV10-3 and J usage is TRBJ1-2; maybe TRBD1 (6 bases). This CDR3 spans 14 amino acids. V shed 4 bases and J shed 5 bases, with 14 bases lying between them. Germline-derived CDR1 and CDR2 are ENHRY and SYGVKD. Here the CDR3 reads CAISVQQGGYGYTF. CDR3 nucleotides: TGTGCCATCAGTGTACAACAGGGAGGTTATGGCTACACCTTC.

The chain has TRBV11-1 and TRBJ1-5, with 8 bases aligning to TRBD1. J gave up 5 bases and V 1 base, and 16 bases lay outside the gene matches. CDR1 and CDR2 from the germline V gene are SGHAT and FQDESV (reference sequence). This CDR3 comprises 19 residues. This CDR3 reads CASSLDQRAGTGKDQPQHF. The CDR3 region has the DNA TGTGCCAGCAGCTTAGACCAAAGGGCAGGGACAGGAAAGGATCAGCCCCAGCATTTT.

This clonotype was seen only a few times. The chain employs TRBV12-3 or TRBV12-4 and TRBJ2-1, with 12 bases identical to TRBD2. CDR3 length equals 15 residues. The trim removed 6 bases at V and 9 bases at J, leaving 9 bases unmatched. The DNA of the CDR3 is TGTGCCAGCAGCCGGACTAGCGGGATAGTTGGTGAGCAGTTCTTC. Translation gives CASSRTSGIVGEQFF.